The clone carrying this T cell receptor (beta chain) was picked up many times. This CDR3 region has 13 residues. V was clipped by 3 bases and J by 6 bases, with 10 bases between them. This specimen comes from a study of identical twins. MiXCR was run by TCRdb on the 5' RACE reads, yielding one entry per CDR3 protein. The data hold nearly 250,000 distinct CDR3 sequences, with about 7.3% observed a single time. The same sample was also studied in work on yellow fever vaccine responses in identical twins.

Sequenced sample: memory (CD45RO+) T cells sorted from blood. V usage is TRBV12-3 or TRBV12-4 and J usage is TRBJ2-3; possible D gene TRBD2, 5 bases. This clonotype was sampled from a woman younger than 35 in good health. The CDR3 DNA sequence: TGTGCCAGCAGTTTGAGAGGGAGCGATACGCAGTATTTT. This encodes CASSLRGSDTQYF.